The 10 T cell receptor beta chains given below trace back to one sample, sequenced in a study of CD8 T cells in ankylosing spondylitis. Study-level results: Typical of ankylosing spondylitis blood, it appeared, was a TCR beta motif of eight highly homologous variants.

Antigen specificity for these receptors is unknown. TCRdb reanalysed the 5' RACE reads using MiXCR and keeps one entry per CDR3 protein. The sample holds hundreds of thousands of distinct CDR3 sequences, about 25% seen once. Sequenced: blood, either unsorted or a sorted T cell fraction (not recorded which). Source of these receptors: a male donor with ankylosing spondylitis.

This clonotype was observed a few times. The chain joins TRBV5-1 to TRBJ2-3; the D is unclear. This CDR3 spans 15 amino acids. V lost 4 bases and J 1 base, leaving 13 bases between the germline ends. Germline CDR1 is SGHRS and CDR2 is YFSETQ. The CDR3 here is CASSVPGSGTDTQYF. The CDR3 DNA sequence: TGCGCCAGCAGCGTACCCGGCTCGGGCACAGATACGCAGTATTTT.

This clonotype showed up just once. J is TRBJ2-1 and V is TRBV24-1; 14 nucleotides match TRBD2. Germline V lookup: CDR1 KGHDR, CDR2 SFDVKD. The CDR3 covers 16 residues. V was clipped by 4 bases and J by 9 bases; unmatched bases: 7. DNA for the CDR3: TGTGCCACCAGTGACCCGGTTGGACTAGCGGGAGGTGAGCAGTTCTTC. Translated: CATSDPVGLAGGEQFF.

The chain joins TRBV5-1 to TRBJ2-1; 10 bases fit TRBD2. Germline assignment: CDR1 SGHRS and CDR2 YFSETQ. This CDR3 spans 17 amino acids. V was clipped by 0 bases and J by 10 bases; unmatched bases: 13. CDR3 DNA sequence: TGCGCCAGCAGCTTGGAGTCAGCGGGAGGGCCCTCAGGCGAGCAGTTCTTC. Translated, it gives CASSLESAGGPSGEQFF.

The CDR3 region is CATSRLTGAWGHEQYF. CDR3 nucleotides: TGTGCCACCAGCAGGCTAACCGGGGCATGGGGCCACGAGCAGTACTTC. The chain has TRBV15 and TRBJ2-7; D is tentatively TRBD1 or TRBD2 (5 bases each). CDR3 length: 16 amino acids. The V end lost 3 bases, the J end lost 5 bases, and 20 bases lay between the germline ends. Germline CDR1 reads LNHNV; CDR2 reads YYDKDF (reference sequence).

This chain connects TRBV20-1 to TRBJ1-2; 9 positions match TRBD1. CDR3 length equals 13 residues. CDR1 DFQATT and CDR2 SNEGSKA come from the germline V gene (reference sequence). Trimming at V came to 5 bases and at J to 8 bases, leaving 9 bases not matched to a gene. CDR3 DNA: TGCAGTGCTCCGGGACAGGGATGGAGGGGCTACACCTTC. Its protein product is CSAPGQGWRGYTF.

This clonotype showed up just a few times. The V and J genes are TRBV20-1 and TRBJ2-3; D gene uncertain. Germline V CDR1 and CDR2: DFQATT, SNEGSKA (reference sequence). The CDR3 extends over 14 amino acids. Trimming shortened V by 3 bases and J by 2 bases, and 12 bases separated the two germline ends. CDR3 sequence (DNA): TGCAGTGCTAGGGGCCCCTTGCCCACAGATACGCAGTATTTT. This gives the protein CSARGPLPTDTQYF.

This sequence joins TRBV20-1 and TRBJ2-1; D call uncertain. Trimming removed 0 bases at V and 6 bases at J, with 9 bases between. CDR3 size: 13 residues. The germline gives CDR1 DFQATT, CDR2 SNEGSKA (reference sequence). As DNA, the CDR3 is TGCAGTGCTAGAGAGTCCCAGCGCAATGAGCAGTTCTTC. Translation: CSARESQRNEQFF.

The rearrangement joins TRBV3-1 to TRBJ2-1, with a possible D match to TRBD2 (5 bases). The germline V gene has CDR1 LGHDT and CDR2 YNNKEL (reference sequence). The V and J ends lost 2 bases and 10 bases respectively, with 9 bases between them. The CDR3 consists of 12 residues. Here the CDR3 reads CASSQSRGEQFF. CDR3 nucleotide sequence: TGTGCCAGCAGCCAAAGCCGGGGAGAGCAGTTCTTC.

The gene calls are TRBV6-1 and TRBJ2-6, with TRBD2 matching over 9 bases. Trimming took 7 bases from V and 0 from J; bases not matched to a gene: 13. This CDR3 has 19 residues. CDR1 MNHNS and CDR2 SASEGT come from the germline V gene. The CDR3 loop reads CASTHDELAGFSGANVLTF. CDR3 DNA: TGTGCCAGCACCCATGATGAGCTAGCGGGATTCTCTGGGGCCAACGTCCTGACTTTC.

This clonotype has only a few counts. The rearrangement links TRBV7-8 to TRBJ2-3, with D unresolved. This CDR3 spans 15 amino acids. Germline assignment: CDR1 SGHVS and CDR2 FQNEAQ. The V end was cut by 2 bases, the J end by 2 bases, with 11 bases between. CDR3 bases: TGTGCCAGCAGCTTATCTAGTCCCCCCACAGATACGCAGTATTTT. Translating it yields CASSLSSPPTDTQYF.